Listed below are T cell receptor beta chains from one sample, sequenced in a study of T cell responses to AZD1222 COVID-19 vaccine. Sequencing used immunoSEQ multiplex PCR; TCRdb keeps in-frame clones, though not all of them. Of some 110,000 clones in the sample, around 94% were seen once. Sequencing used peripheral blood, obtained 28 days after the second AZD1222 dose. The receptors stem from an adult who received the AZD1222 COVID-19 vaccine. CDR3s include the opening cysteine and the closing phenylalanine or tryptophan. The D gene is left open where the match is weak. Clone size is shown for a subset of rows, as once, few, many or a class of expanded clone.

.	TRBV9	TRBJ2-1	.	TGTGCCAGCAGCGTAGCCGGGACCTACAATGAGCAGTTCTTC	CASSVAGTYNEQFF
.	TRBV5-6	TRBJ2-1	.	TGTGCCAGCAGCCTATCCGCGGGGAGCGGCTACAATGAGCAGTTCTTC	CASSLSAGSGYNEQFF
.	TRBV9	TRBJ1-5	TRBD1	TGTGCCAGCAGCCCTCATGGACAGGGGGCAGGTCAGCCCCAGCATTTT	CASSPHGQGAGQPQHF
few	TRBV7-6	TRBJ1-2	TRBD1	TGTGCCAGCAGCCCGCCCCAGGGGGCTTTGTATGGCTACACCTTC	CASSPPQGALYGYTF
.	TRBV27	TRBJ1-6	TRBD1	TGTGCCAGCAGGGGGTGGGACAGGGGGCGGTCACCCCTCCACTTT	CASRGWDRGRSPLHF
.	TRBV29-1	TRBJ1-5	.	TGCAGCGTTTCACTTTTGGGGGGGGCAGGTCAGCCCCAGCATTTT	CSVSLLGGAGQPQHF
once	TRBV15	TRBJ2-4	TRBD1	TGTGCCACCAGCCCACTCTTCGGGACAGGGGATATTCAGTACTTC	CATSPLFGTGDIQYF
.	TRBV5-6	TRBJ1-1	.	TGTGCCAGCAGCTTGGCCCCGACAGAAATGAACACTGAAGCTTTCTTT	CASSLAPTEMNTEAFF
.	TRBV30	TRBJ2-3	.	TGTGCCTGGAGTGTAATGGGAAGAGGAACAGATACGCAGTATTTT	CAWSVMGRGTDTQYF
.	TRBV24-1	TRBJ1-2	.	TGTGCCACCAGTGCCTCCGACTATGGCTACACCTTC	CATSASDYGYTF
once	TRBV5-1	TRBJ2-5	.	TGCGCCAGCAGCTCCGGGCTAGGGCAACAAGAGACCCAGTACTTC	CASSSGLGQQETQYF
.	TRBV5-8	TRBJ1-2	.	TGTGCCAGCAGCTTGGCACAGGTGTATGGCTACACCTTC	CASSLAQVYGYTF
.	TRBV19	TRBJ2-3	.	TGTGCCAGTAGTATCGGGGACACAGATACGCAGTATTTT	CASSIGDTDTQYF
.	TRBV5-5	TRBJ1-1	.	TGTGCCAGCAGCTTTTGGCTGGGACAATCTATGAACACTGAAGCTTTCTTT	CASSFWLGQSMNTEAFF
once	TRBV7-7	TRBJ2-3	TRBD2	TGTGCCAGCAGCTTAGCGGGAGGGAGTACAGATACGCAGTATTTT	CASSLAGGSTDTQYF
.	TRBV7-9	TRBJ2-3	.	TGTGCCAGCAGCATGGACCTCACAGATACGCAGTATTTT	CASSMDLTDTQYF
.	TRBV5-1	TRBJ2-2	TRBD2	TGCGCCAGCAGCTTGCTAGCGGGAGACGGCACCGGGGAGCTGTTTTTT	CASSLLAGDGTGELFF
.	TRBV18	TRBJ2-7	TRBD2	TGTGCCAGCTCACCTGGACTAGTTTCCTACGAGCAGTACTTC	CASSPGLVSYEQYF
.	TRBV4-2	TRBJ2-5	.	TGTGCCAGCAGACACCAAGAGACCCAGTACTTC	CASRHQETQYF
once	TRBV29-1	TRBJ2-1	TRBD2	TGCAGCGGGACGACTAGCGGGAGGGCCGGTGAGCAGTTCTTC	CSGTTSGRAGEQFF
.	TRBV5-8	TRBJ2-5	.	TGTGCCAGCAGCTTGGCGCAGACCCAGTACTTC	CASSLAQTQYF
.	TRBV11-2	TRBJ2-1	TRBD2	TGTGCCAGCAGCTTGATGCCGGGACTAACCTACAATGAGCAGTTCTTC	CASSLMPGLTYNEQFF
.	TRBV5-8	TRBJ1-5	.	TGTGCCAGCAGCCTGAGATTACGGACAGACAATCAGCCCCAGCATTTT	CASSLRLRTDNQPQHF
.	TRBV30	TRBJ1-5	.	TGTGCCTGGAGCCACAACACCAATCAGCCCCAGCATTTT	CAWSHNTNQPQHF
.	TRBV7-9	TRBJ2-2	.	TGTGCCAGCAGCTCCAACGGGGAGCTGTTTTTT	CASSSNGELFF
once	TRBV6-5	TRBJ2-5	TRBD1	TGTGCCAGCAGACCCCAGGACAGGCAAGAGACCCAGTACTTC	CASRPQDRQETQYF
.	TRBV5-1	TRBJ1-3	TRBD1	TGCGCCAGCAGCTCTGGACAGGAGGACAGAAACACCATATATTTT	CASSSGQEDRNTIYF